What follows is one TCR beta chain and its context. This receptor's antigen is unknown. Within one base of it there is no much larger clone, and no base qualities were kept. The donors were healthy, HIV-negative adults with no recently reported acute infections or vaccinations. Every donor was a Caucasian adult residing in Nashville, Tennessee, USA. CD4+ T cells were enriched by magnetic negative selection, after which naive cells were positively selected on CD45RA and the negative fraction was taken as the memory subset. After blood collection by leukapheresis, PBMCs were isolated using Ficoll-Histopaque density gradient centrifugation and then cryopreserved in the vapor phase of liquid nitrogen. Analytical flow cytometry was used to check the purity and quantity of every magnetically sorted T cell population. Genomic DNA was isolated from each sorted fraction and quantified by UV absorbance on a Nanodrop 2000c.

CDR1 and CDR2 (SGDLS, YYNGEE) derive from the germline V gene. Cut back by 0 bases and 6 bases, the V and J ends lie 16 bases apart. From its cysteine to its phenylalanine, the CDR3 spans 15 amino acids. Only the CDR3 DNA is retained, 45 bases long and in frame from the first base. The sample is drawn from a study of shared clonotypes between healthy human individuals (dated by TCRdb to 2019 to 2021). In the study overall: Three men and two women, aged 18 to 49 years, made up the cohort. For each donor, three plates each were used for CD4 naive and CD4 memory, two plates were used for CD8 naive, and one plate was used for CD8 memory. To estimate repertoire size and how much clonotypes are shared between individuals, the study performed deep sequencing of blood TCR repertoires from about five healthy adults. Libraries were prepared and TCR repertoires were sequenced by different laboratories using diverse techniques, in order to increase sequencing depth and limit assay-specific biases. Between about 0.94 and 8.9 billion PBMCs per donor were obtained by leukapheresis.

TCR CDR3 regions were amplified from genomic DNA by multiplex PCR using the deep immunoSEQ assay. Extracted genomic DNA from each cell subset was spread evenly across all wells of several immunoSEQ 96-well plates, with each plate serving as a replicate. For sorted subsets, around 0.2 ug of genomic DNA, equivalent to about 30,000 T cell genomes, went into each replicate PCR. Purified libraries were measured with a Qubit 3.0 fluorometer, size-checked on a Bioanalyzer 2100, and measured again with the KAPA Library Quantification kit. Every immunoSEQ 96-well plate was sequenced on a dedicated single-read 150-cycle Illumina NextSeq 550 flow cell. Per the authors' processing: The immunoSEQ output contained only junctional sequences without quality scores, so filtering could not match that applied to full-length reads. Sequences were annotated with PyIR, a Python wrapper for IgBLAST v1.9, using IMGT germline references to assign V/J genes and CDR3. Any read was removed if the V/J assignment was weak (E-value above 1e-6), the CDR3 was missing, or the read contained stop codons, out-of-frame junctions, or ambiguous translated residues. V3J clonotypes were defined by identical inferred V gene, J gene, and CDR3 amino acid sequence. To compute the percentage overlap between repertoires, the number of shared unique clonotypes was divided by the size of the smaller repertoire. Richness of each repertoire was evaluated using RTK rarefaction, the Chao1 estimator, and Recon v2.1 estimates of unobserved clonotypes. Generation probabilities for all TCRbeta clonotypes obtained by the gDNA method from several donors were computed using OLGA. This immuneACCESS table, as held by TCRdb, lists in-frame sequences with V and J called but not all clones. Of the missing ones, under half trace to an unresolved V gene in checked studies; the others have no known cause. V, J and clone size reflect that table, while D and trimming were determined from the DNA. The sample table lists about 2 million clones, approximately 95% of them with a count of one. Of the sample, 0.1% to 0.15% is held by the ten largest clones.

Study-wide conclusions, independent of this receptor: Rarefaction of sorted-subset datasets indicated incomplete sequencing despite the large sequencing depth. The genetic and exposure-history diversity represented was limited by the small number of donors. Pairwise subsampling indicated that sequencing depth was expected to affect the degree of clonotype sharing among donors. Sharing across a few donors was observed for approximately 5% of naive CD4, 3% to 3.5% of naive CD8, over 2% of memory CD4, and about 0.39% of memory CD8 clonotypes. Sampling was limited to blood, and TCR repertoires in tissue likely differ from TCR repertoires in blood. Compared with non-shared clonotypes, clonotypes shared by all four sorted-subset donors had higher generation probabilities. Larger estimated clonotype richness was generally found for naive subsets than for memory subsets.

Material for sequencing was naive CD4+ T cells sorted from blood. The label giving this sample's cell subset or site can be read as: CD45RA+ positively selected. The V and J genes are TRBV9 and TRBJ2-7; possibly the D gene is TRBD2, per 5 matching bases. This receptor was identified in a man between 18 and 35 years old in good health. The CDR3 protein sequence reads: CASSVGTLTFGEQYF. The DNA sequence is TGTGCCAGCAGCGTAGGGACTCTCACCTTTGGCGAGCAGTACTTC.